These T cell receptor beta chains were read from a single sample in a study of cytomegalovirus exposure and HLA in healthy donors. The data were produced by immunoSEQ multiplex PCR, yet TCRdb's version contains in-frame clones alone and is incomplete. The sample includes 160,000 or so clones, 75% to 85% of them seen just once. The sample comprised PBMCs. These receptors all stem from a man aged 25-40 years in good health and CMV-seronegative. Both conserved end residues are part of each CDR3. Each record gives: clone size, J gene, V gene, D gene, CDR3 protein, CDR3 DNA. D genes are given only for firm matches. Clone size, where shown, is once, few, many, or a class for clones that have expanded.

clone size: NA
J gene: TRBJ2-7
V gene: TRBV5-4
D gene: TRBD1
CDR3 protein: CASSLPRAGDREQYF
CDR3 DNA: TGTGCCAGCAGCTTGCCCCGGGCAGGGGACAGAGAGCAGTACTTC

clone size: few
J gene: TRBJ2-2
V gene: TRBV6-4
D gene: TRBD2
CDR3 protein: CASATSGSTGELFF
CDR3 DNA: TGTGCCAGCGCGACTAGCGGGAGCACCGGGGAGCTGTTTTTT

clone size: NA
J gene: TRBJ2-7
V gene: TRBV10-3
D gene: TRBD2
CDR3 protein: CAISESTASGSYEQYF
CDR3 DNA: TGTGCCATCAGTGAGTCGACGGCTAGCGGCTCCTACGAGCAGTACTTC

clone size: NA
J gene: TRBJ1-2
V gene: TRBV28
D gene: NA
CDR3 protein: CASRTGDYGYTF
CDR3 DNA: TGTGCCAGCAGGACAGGCGACTATGGCTACACCTTC

clone size: NA
J gene: TRBJ2-5
V gene: TRBV7-9
D gene: NA
CDR3 protein: CASSYNRNQETQYF
CDR3 DNA: TGTGCCAGCAGCTATAACAGAAACCAAGAGACCCAGTACTTC

clone size: NA
J gene: TRBJ1-2
V gene: TRBV11-2
D gene: NA
CDR3 protein: CASTEDSRYGYTF
CDR3 DNA: TGTGCCAGCACTGAGGACAGCCGATATGGCTACACCTTC

clone size: NA
J gene: TRBJ1-2
V gene: TRBV6-1
D gene: NA
CDR3 protein: CASGEAGQIYTF
CDR3 DNA: TGTGCCAGCGGTGAAGCGGGGCAGATATACACCTTC

clone size: NA
J gene: TRBJ2-3
V gene: TRBV9
D gene: TRBD2
CDR3 protein: CASSVGGGDTQYF
CDR3 DNA: TGTGCCAGCAGCGTAGGGGGGGGAGATACGCAGTATTTT

clone size: NA
J gene: TRBJ1-4
V gene: TRBV5-4
D gene: TRBD1
CDR3 protein: CASSTNTGGNEKLFF
CDR3 DNA: TGTGCCAGCAGCACAAACACAGGGGGGAATGAAAAACTGTTTTTT

clone size: NA
J gene: TRBJ1-1
V gene: TRBV29-1
D gene: TRBD1
CDR3 protein: CSVGNTGGANTEAFF
CDR3 DNA: TGCAGCGTCGGTAATACAGGGGGCGCGAACACTGAAGCTTTCTTT

clone size: NA
J gene: TRBJ1-2
V gene: TRBV6-1
D gene: NA
CDR3 protein: CASSRQDFNYGYTF
CDR3 DNA: TGTGCCAGCAGTCGACAGGACTTTAACTATGGCTACACCTTC

clone size: NA
J gene: TRBJ2-5
V gene: TRBV5-1
D gene: NA
CDR3 protein: CASSLEGREKTQYF
CDR3 DNA: TGCGCCAGCAGCTTGGAGGGCCGGGAAAAGACCCAGTACTTC

clone size: few
J gene: TRBJ1-3
V gene: TRBV7-9
D gene: NA
CDR3 protein: CASSSRGTGNTIYF
CDR3 DNA: TGTGCCAGCAGCTCAAGGGGAACTGGAAACACCATATATTTT

clone size: NA
J gene: TRBJ1-1
V gene: TRBV28
D gene: TRBD1
CDR3 protein: CASSSRDRGKGAFF
CDR3 DNA: TGTGCCAGCAGTAGCCGGGACAGGGGAAAAGGAGCTTTCTTT

clone size: NA
J gene: TRBJ2-7
V gene: TRBV28
D gene: TRBD2
CDR3 protein: CATGGRLDLYEQYF
CDR3 DNA: TGTGCCACGGGGGGACGCCTCGACCTCTACGAGCAGTACTTC

clone size: NA
J gene: TRBJ2-3
V gene: TRBV10-3
D gene: TRBD2
CDR3 protein: CAISRRGGSGGAITGTDTQYF
CDR3 DNA: TGTGCCATCAGCCGCCGTGGTGGTAGCGGGGGGGCAATAACGGGCACAGATACGCAGTATTTT

clone size: once
J gene: TRBJ1-1
V gene: TRBV2
D gene: TRBD1
CDR3 protein: CASSVRQGGTEAFF
CDR3 DNA: TGTGCCAGCAGTGTCCGACAGGGGGGCACTGAAGCTTTCTTT